The 26 T cell receptor beta chains in this list originate from one sample, sequenced in a study of radiation and T cells in renal cell carcinoma. The data were produced by immunoSEQ multiplex PCR, yet TCRdb's version contains in-frame clones alone and is incomplete. In the table there are approximately 9,300 clones, approximately 69% of which are singletons. The treatment was: treatment-naive control, cytoreductive nephrectomy. Sequencing used tumor tissue, obtained from a patient whose treatment was nephrectomy without radiotherapy. These receptors were taken from a man aged 60-69 years with renal cell carcinoma.

The chain carries TRBV5-1 and TRBJ1-2, with TRBD1 matching over 7 bases. The CDR3 loop spans 16 amino acids. V shed 0 bases and J 2 bases; nucleotides not matched to a gene: 7. The germline V gene encodes CDR1 SGHRS and CDR2 YFSETQ. CDR3 in DNA: TGCGCCAGCAGCTTGGGGGGGACAGCTTCCAACTATGGCTACACCTTC. The encoded protein is CASSLGGTASNYGYTF.

The rearrangement links TRBV6-5 to TRBJ1-1; D might be TRBD1 (6 bases). The V and J ends lost 2 bases and 7 bases respectively, with 17 bases between them. The CDR3 is made up of 15 amino acids. Looked up from germline, CDR1 is MNHEY and CDR2 is SVGAGI. The CDR3 DNA follows: TGTGCCAGCAGTTACCAGACAGGTCGCGCACGTGAAGCTTTCTTT. Translating gives CASSYQTGRAREAFF.

CDR3 DNA: TGTGCCAGCAGCACTTTGCCCCAGTCCTTTCAGTTCTTC. Residues: CASSTLPQSFQFF. This sequence joins TRBV6-6 and TRBJ2-1; D unclear. CDR1 is MNHNY, CDR2 SVGAGI, per germline (reference sequence). With 6 bases removed from V and 13 bases from J, the gap between germline ends came to 19 bases. The CDR3 is 13 amino acids.

As DNA, the CDR3 is TGTGCCGCTGCCAGGAGGATGAACACTGAAGCTTTCTTT. Protein product: CAAARRMNTEAFF. The chain is built from TRBV19 and TRBJ1-1; D gene ambiguous. The V gene lost 11 bases and the J gene lost 0 bases, with 13 bases spanning the gap. Germline lookup yields CDR1 LNHDA and CDR2 SQIVND (reference sequence). The CDR3 covers 13 residues.

The genes are TRBV6-1 and TRBJ2-7; D is uncertain. This CDR3 comprises 13 residues. CDR1 is MNHNS and CDR2 is SASEGT in the germline V gene. Deletions cut 4 bases from V and 3 bases from J, with 10 bases between. The CDR3: CASSGLDFYEQYF. The CDR3 DNA is TGTGCCAGCAGTGGGCTAGATTTCTACGAGCAGTACTTC.

By frequency in the sample, this clone is medium-sized. The V and J genes are TRBV5-4 and TRBJ2-7, with TRBD2 matching 11 bases. Trimming at V came to 4 bases and at J to 2 bases, leaving 2 bases not matched to a gene. The CDR3 length is 14 residues. CDR1 is SGHNT, CDR2 YYREEE, per germline (reference sequence). CDR3 bases: TGTGCCAGCAGCCCGGGACTAGCGGCCTACGAGCAGTACTTC. Protein sequence: CASSPGLAAYEQYF. The variable domain in full, with the rest retrieved from reference TRBV5-4 and TRBJ2-7, is ETGVTQSPTHLIKTRGQQVTLRCSSQSGHNTVSWYQQALGQGPQFIFQYYREEENGRGNFPPRFSGLQFPNYSSELNVNALELDDSALYLCASSPGLAAYEQYFGPGTRLTVT.

The V call is TRBV7-8, the J call TRBJ2-3; D is unresolved. Germline V gene data show CDR1 as SGHVS and CDR2 as FQNEAQ. The CDR3 spans 13 residues. Trimming left V 2 bases short and J 6 bases short, with 9 bases between. Here the CDR3 reads CASSLSLVDTQYF. In DNA form, the CDR3 reads TGTGCCAGCAGCTTATCCCTGGTGGATACGCAGTATTTT.

The genes are TRBV19 and TRBJ2-7; 8 nucleotides match TRBD2. CDR3 length equals 16 residues. V trimming: 4 bases; J trimming: 1 base; junction bases outside the gene matches: 9. The germline V gene encodes CDR1 LNHDA and CDR2 SQIVND (reference sequence). The CDR3 is CASSKSGTSGSYEQYF. CDR3 bases: TGTGCCAGTAGTAAATCCGGTACTAGCGGATCCTACGAGCAGTACTTC.

The genes are TRBV2 and TRBJ2-3; D uncertain. CDR3 length: 14 residues. Germline V gene data show CDR1 as SNHLY and CDR2 as FYNNEI. Between the trimmed V and J ends, which lost 2 bases and 2 bases, there was a span of 8 bases. Written as DNA, the CDR3 is TGTGCCAGCAGTGAACGAACATTCACAGATACGCAGTATTTT. It translates to CASSERTFTDTQYF.

A few counts support this clone. The gene calls are TRBV7-3 and TRBJ2-2; D is uncertain. V gave up 2 bases and J gave up 2 bases, with 18 bases separating them. CDR1 and CDR2 from the germline V gene are SGHTA and FQGTGA. This CDR3 comprises 18 residues. CDR3 coding DNA: TGTGCCAGCAGCTTACGTCGGCAAGACCACACCAACACCGGGGAGCTGTTTTTT. Encoded protein: CASSLRRQDHTNTGELFF. The variable domain in full, completed from reference TRBV7-3 and TRBJ2-2, reads GAGVSQTPSNKVTEKGKYVELRCDPISGHTALYWYRQSLGQGPEFLIYFQGTGAADDSGLPNDRFFAVRPEGSVSTLKIQRTERGDSAVYLCASSLRRQDHTNTGELFFGEGSRLTVL.

The genes are TRBV27 and TRBJ1-5, with a weak D call TRBD1 (6 bases). The CDR3 has 15 amino acids. Between the trimmed V and J ends, which lost 6 bases and 5 bases, there was a span of 17 bases. CDR1 MNHEY and CDR2 SMNVEV come from the germline V gene (reference sequence). DNA of the CDR3: TGTGCCAGCAGGGGAGGGGGTAGTGGTTATCAGCCCCAGCATTTT. Its translation is CASRGGGSGYQPQHF.

This chain connects TRBV5-4 to TRBJ2-1; 9 bases match TRBD1. V dropped 3 bases and J dropped 6; count of bases not matched to a gene: 4. The CDR3 covers 14 residues. Germline CDR1 is SGHNT and CDR2 is YYREEE (reference sequence). The CDR3 spells CASSSGTGSNEQFF. The CDR3 coding sequence is TGTGCCAGCAGCTCCGGGACAGGGAGCAATGAGCAGTTCTTC.

V and J are TRBV30 and TRBJ2-1, with D unclear. Trimming stripped 1 base from V and 2 bases from J, with 12 bases between. CDR3 size: 15 residues. CDR1 is GTSNPN and CDR2 is SVGIG in the germline V gene (reference sequence). The CDR3 reads CAWSDGRTTYNEQFF. DNA of the CDR3: TGTGCCTGGAGTGACGGACGCACGACCTACAATGAGCAGTTCTTC.

V and J are TRBV6-1 and TRBJ2-1; 13 bases agree with TRBD2. The V gene's germline CDR1 is MNHNS and CDR2 SASEGT. Trimming took 4 bases from V and 7 from J; bases not matched to a gene: 4. CDR3 size: 15 residues. The CDR3, as DNA: TGTGCCAGCAGTGTACTAGCGGGGGGGCTGAATGAGCAGTTCTTC. Protein product: CASSVLAGGLNEQFF.

The J gene is TRBJ2-1, the V gene TRBV30; no firm D call. Trimming removed 1 base from V and 10 bases from J, with 8 bases in between. The CDR3 runs 11 residues. Looked up from germline, CDR1 is GTSNPN and CDR2 is SVGIG (reference sequence). CDR3 amino acids: CAWSAPEEQFF. The CDR3 bases are TGTGCCTGGAGTGCCCCGGAGGAGCAGTTCTTC.

This clone was counted only a few times. The chain links TRBV5-6 to TRBJ2-1; the D gene is possibly TRBD2 (5 bases). Germline loops: CDR1 SGHDT, CDR2 YYEEEE. The CDR3 totals 14 residues. V gave up 7 bases and J gave up 4 bases, with 15 bases separating them. The CDR3 sequence: CASYKAGSYNEQFF. DNA for the CDR3: TGTGCCAGCTACAAGGCGGGCAGTTACAATGAGCAGTTCTTC.

The chain is built from TRBV20-1 and TRBJ2-1; the D is unclear. V dropped 3 bases and J dropped 12 bases, with 9 bases sitting between them. Germline loops: CDR1 DFQATT, CDR2 SNEGSKA (reference sequence). The CDR3 length is 10 residues. The CDR3 bases are TGCAGTGCTAGCGAGCTTCGGCAGTTCTTC. Translated: CSASELRQFF.

This clone was seen a handful of times. The chain couples TRBV28 to TRBJ1-1; the D is unclear. This CDR3 has 12 residues. CDR1 MDHEN and CDR2 SYDVKM come from the germline V gene. With 6 bases removed from V and 4 bases from J, the gap between germline ends came to 9 bases. CDR3: CASRSVGTEAFF. For the CDR3, the DNA is TGTGCCAGCAGAAGCGTCGGCACTGAAGCTTTCTTT.

This clone was seen a handful of times. The gene calls are TRBV7-9 and TRBJ1-3; D is perhaps TRBD1 (5 bases). Trimming cost V 5 bases and J 0 bases, with 14 bases left between them. From germline, CDR1 is SEHNR and CDR2 FQNEAQ (reference sequence). The CDR3 covers 16 residues. The CDR3 DNA reads as TGTGCCAGCAGCCCAACGACAGCGGCCTCTGGAAACACCATATATTTT. This encodes CASSPTTAASGNTIYF.

V gene TRBV5-1 combines with J gene TRBJ2-7; the D is unclear. The V and J ends lost 0 bases and 2 bases respectively, with 9 bases between them. In germline, CDR1 is SGHRS, CDR2 YFSETQ. The CDR3 length is 14 residues. CDR3 in amino acids: CASSLVGSTYEQYF. DNA for the CDR3: TGCGCCAGCAGCTTGGTGGGCAGTACCTACGAGCAGTACTTC.

This clone was recorded a few times. The chain is built from TRBV4-2 and TRBJ2-5; 8 nucleotides line up with TRBD2. Trimming at V came to 0 bases and at J to 5 bases, leaving 11 bases not matched to a gene. Per the germline V gene, CDR1 is LGHNA and CDR2 is YNFKEQ. CDR3 length: 17 residues. CDR3 region: CASSQEWRRGGRETQYF. The CDR3 nucleotides are TGTGCCAGCAGCCAAGAGTGGAGACGGGGGGGCAGGGAGACCCAGTACTTC.

This clone has only a few counts. V usage is TRBV11-2 and J usage is TRBJ2-7; D not resolved. The CDR3 extends over 12 amino acids. Trimming cost V 3 bases and J 3 bases, with 6 bases left between them. The germline CDR1 and CDR2 sequences are SGHAT and FQNNGV. CDR3 in amino acids: CASSFNGYEQYF. CDR3 coding DNA: TGTGCCAGCAGCTTCAACGGCTACGAGCAGTACTTC.

The chain combines TRBV19 with TRBJ1-5; D not resolved. V shed 5 bases and J shed 7 bases, with 18 bases lying between them. The CDR3 length is 15 residues. Germline CDR1 reads LNHDA; CDR2 reads SQIVND (reference sequence). Written as DNA, the CDR3 is TGTGCCAGTAGTCCATCGGGTGTGGGTGGACAGCCCCAGCATTTT. Its translation is CASSPSGVGGQPQHF.

This sequence joins TRBV18 and TRBJ2-7; tentative D call: TRBD2 (6 bases). The germline V gene encodes CDR1 KGHSH and CDR2 LQKENI. V dropped 6 bases and J dropped 7 bases, with 10 bases sitting between them. This CDR3 has 11 amino acids. CDR3 region: CASSPAGEQYF. The CDR3 DNA follows: TGTGCCAGCTCCCCGGCGGGGGAGCAGTACTTC.

This clone was detected a few times. V gene TRBV6-1 combines with J gene TRBJ1-6; 9 bases agree with TRBD1. The CDR3 is 15 amino acids. V was pared by 2 bases and J by 8 bases, with 4 bases of the junction left unmatched. The germline V gene has CDR1 MNHNS and CDR2 SASEGT. DNA for the CDR3: TGTGCCAGCAGTGAAACGGGACAGGGATATTCACCCCTCCACTTT. It is translated as CASSETGQGYSPLHF.

V is TRBV5-4 and J is TRBJ2-1; 11 bases line up with TRBD2. Looked up from germline, CDR1 is SGHNT and CDR2 is YYREEE (reference sequence). The CDR3 is made up of 16 amino acids. The V segment lost 2 bases and the J segment 8 bases; nucleotides outside the gene matches: 9. CDR3 bases: TGTGCCAGCAGCTTCACTAGCGGGGGAAGTATCTATGAGCAGTTCTTC. Translation gives CASSFTSGGSIYEQFF. The complete variable domain, with remaining parts taken from reference TRBV5-4 and TRBJ2-1, reads ETGVTQSPTHLIKTRGQQVTLRCSSQSGHNTVSWYQQALGQGPQFIFQYYREEENGRGNFPPRFSGLQFPNYSSELNVNALELDDSALYLCASSFTSGGSIYEQFFGPGTRLTVL.